Presented here are 30 T cell receptor beta chains from one specimen sequenced in a study of cytomegalovirus exposure and HLA in healthy donors (TCRdb year 2017). Library construction relied on the immunoSEQ multiplex PCR assay. A mixture of 60 forward primers for TCR Vbeta segments and 13 reverse primers for TCR Jbeta segments was used in the multiplex PCR. Here the immuneACCESS table is served through TCRdb, limited to in-frame sequences with V and J called. Missing clones are a known gap in these copies; in checked studies unresolved V genes cover under half, and the rest lacks a known reason. Recorded for this sample are about 190,000 clones; around 90% of them occurred a single time. Of the sample, 1% to 1.4% is held by the ten largest clones. The sample was PBMCs. The source is a boy aged 2 to 10 in good health and CMV-seronegative.

This clone was seen more than once but under ten times. Other DNA sequences in the sample encode the same CDR3. The chain is built from TRBV9 and TRBJ2-5; 13 nucleotides align to TRBD2. The CDR3 covers 15 residues. Germline CDR1 SGDLS, CDR2 YYNGEE. V lost 0 bases and J lost 4; bases outside the gene matches: 0. The CDR3 DNA is TGTGCCAGCAGCGTAGGACTAGCGGGGGGAGAGACCCAGTACTTC. It is translated as CASSVGLAGGETQYF.

This rearrangement joins TRBV19 to TRBJ2-7, with D perhaps matching TRBD2 (6 bases). The CDR3 is 15 amino acids. V was trimmed by 6 bases and J by 0 bases, leaving 15 bases between them. Germline CDR1 LNHDA, CDR2 SQIVND (reference sequence). The CDR3 loop is CASRLVGGNSYEQYF. CDR3 nucleotides: TGTGCCAGTAGGTTGGTCGGGGGTAACTCCTACGAGCAGTACTTC. The variable domain in full, with the rest retrieved from reference TRBV19 and TRBJ2-7, is DGGITQSPKYLFRKEGQNVTLSCEQNLNHDAMYWYRQDPGQGLRLIYYSQIVNDFQKGDIAEGYSVSREKKESFPLTVTSAQKNPTAFYLCASRLVGGNSYEQYFGPGTRLTVT.

This clone was picked up a small number of times. This chain uses TRBV19 with TRBJ1-1, with 8 bases fitting TRBD1. CDR1 and CDR2 from the germline V gene are LNHDA and SQIVND (reference sequence). The CDR3 spans 14 residues. With V trimmed by 0 bases and J by 8 bases, 5 bases remained unmatched. The CDR3 nucleotides are TGTGCCAGTAGTATAGATCGGGCAGGGGGCGAAGCTTTCTTT. Translating gives CASSIDRAGGEAFF.

J is TRBJ2-5 and V is TRBV27; D unclear. Trimming removed 3 bases at V and 3 bases at J, with 8 bases between. The CDR3 runs to 13 residues. Germline CDR1 is MNHEY and CDR2 is SMNVEV (reference sequence). CDR3 nucleotides: TGTGCCAGCAGTTTGGGCCGCGAAGAGACCCAGTACTTC. Translated, it gives CASSLGREETQYF.

The chain joins TRBV2 to TRBJ2-5; 8 bases fit TRBD1. The CDR3 has 12 amino acids. Germline CDR1 is SNHLY and CDR2 is FYNNEI. After removal of 11 bases from V and 3 bases from J, the junction contained 5 bases not matched to a gene. The CDR3 sequence is CAGTGDKETQYF. The CDR3 bases are TGTGCCGGGACAGGCGACAAAGAGACCCAGTACTTC.

In this sample, this clone turned up a few times. The CDR3 loop is CASSQTQDNYGYTF. CDR3 bases: TGTGCCAGTAGTCAAACACAGGACAACTATGGCTACACCTTC. The chain carries TRBV19 and TRBJ1-2, with D tentatively TRBD1 (5 bases). This CDR3 contains 14 residues. Per the germline V gene, CDR1 is LNHDA and CDR2 is SQIVND (reference sequence). Trimming shortened V by 5 bases and J by 2 bases, and 12 bases separated the two germline ends.

The V and J genes are TRBV9 and TRBJ2-2, with unresolved D. V dropped 0 bases and J dropped 5 bases, with 5 bases sitting between them. Germline V gives CDR1 SGDLS, CDR2 YYNGEE. The CDR3 length is 13 residues. The CDR3 is CASSVAGTGELFF. The CDR3 DNA reads TGTGCCAGCAGCGTAGCCGGGACCGGGGAGCTGTTTTTT.

This sequence joins TRBV27 and TRBJ2-5; 9 bases agree with TRBD1. The tail of the sequence fits TRBJ2-7 better, so the J call may be wrong. Germline V lookup: CDR1 MNHEY, CDR2 SMNVEV (reference sequence). The length of the CDR3 is 15 residues. This CDR3 is CASSLYRWTGDEQYF. For the CDR3, the DNA is TGTGCCAGCAGTTTATACCGATGGACAGGGGACGAGCAGTACTTC.

This clone was picked up one time. The gene calls are TRBV9 and TRBJ1-2, with D hard to call. The CDR3 contains 14 residues. Germline assignment: CDR1 SGDLS and CDR2 YYNGEE. Trimming cost V 0 bases and J 13 bases, with 19 bases left between them. Here the CDR3 reads CASSVDQQPPSLTF. The CDR3 coding sequence is TGTGCCAGCAGCGTAGATCAACAGCCCCCTAGCCTCACCTTC.

The chain joins TRBV6-5 to TRBJ2-1; weak D call: TRBD2 (6 bases). The V gene's germline CDR1 is MNHEY and CDR2 SVGAGI. With 7 bases removed from V and 2 bases from J, the gap between germline ends came to 9 bases. This CDR3 has 13 amino acids. This chain's CDR3 is CASMAGTYNEQFF. The CDR3 DNA reads TGTGCCAGCATGGCGGGAACCTACAATGAGCAGTTCTTC.

This clone has just one count. The J gene is TRBJ1-1, the V gene TRBV2; D call uncertain. Germline CDR1 SNHLY, CDR2 FYNNEI. The CDR3 consists of 15 residues. The germline V and J ends were trimmed by 3 bases and 3 bases, with 14 bases remaining between them. The CDR3 sequence is CASSEEGSFDTEAFF. CDR3 in DNA: TGTGCCAGCAGTGAGGAGGGTAGTTTTGACACTGAAGCTTTCTTT.

The genes are TRBV7-3 and TRBJ2-1; a possible D gene is TRBD2 (5 bases). The CDR3 sequence is 18 residues long. Germline CDR1 and CDR2: SGHTA and FQGTGA. V lost 0 bases to trimming and J lost 0 bases, with 15 bases between them. The CDR3: CASSLTPHPTSSYNEQFF. Written as DNA, the CDR3 is TGTGCCAGCAGCTTAACTCCCCACCCCACTAGCTCCTACAATGAGCAGTTCTTC.

The genes are TRBV11-2 and TRBJ1-3; D not certain. CDR1 is SGHAT, CDR2 FQNNGV, per germline. Trimming cost V 1 base and J 2 bases, with 9 bases left between them. The CDR3 loop spans 15 amino acids. The CDR3 spells CASSLAGSAGNTIYF. The CDR3 DNA is TGTGCCAGCAGCTTAGCCGGGTCTGCTGGAAACACCATATATTTT. Full variable domain (outside the CDR3, taken from reference TRBV11-2 and TRBJ1-3): EAGVAQSPRYKIIEKRQSVAFWCNPISGHATLYWYQQILGQGPKLLIQFQNNGVVDDSQLPKDRFSAERLKGVDSTLKIQPAKLEDSAVYLCASSLAGSAGNTIYFGEGSWLTVV.

The chain is built from TRBV5-4 and TRBJ1-4; D not certain. V dropped 9 bases and J dropped 8 bases, with 23 bases sitting between them. The CDR3 extends over 15 amino acids. Germline CDR1 and CDR2: SGHNT and YYREEE (reference sequence). CDR3 sequence reads: CANTSPAGRYEKLFF. CDR3 nucleotide sequence: TGTGCCAACACATCCCCGGCAGGTCGTTACGAAAAACTGTTTTTT.

This chain connects TRBV6-6 to TRBJ1-3, with no clear D. The CDR3 sequence is 15 residues long. V lost 2 bases and J 0 bases, leaving 8 bases between the germline ends. Germline V CDR1 and CDR2: MNHNY, SVGAGI (reference sequence). CDR3 coding DNA: TGTGCCAGCAGTTACCCTGATAGCTCTGGAAACACCATATATTTT. Its translation: CASSYPDSSGNTIYF.

The rearrangement uses TRBV6-1 and TRBJ1-5; the D is unclear. V was clipped by 8 bases and J by 6 bases, with 20 bases between them. Looked up from germline, CDR1 is MNHNS and CDR2 is SASEGT. The CDR3 has 15 amino acids. The CDR3 coding sequence is TGTGCCAGCGGGCCCTCAATCTATGGTCGTCAGCCCCAGCATTTT. This gives the protein CASGPSIYGRQPQHF.

This clone is a singleton in its sample. The rearrangement joins TRBV2 to TRBJ2-5; D might be TRBD2 (5 bases). CDR1 SNHLY and CDR2 FYNNEI come from the germline V gene. There are 15 residues in the CDR3. Trimming took off 7 bases at V and 1 base at J, with 16 bases between the two ends. In DNA, the CDR3 is TGTGCCAGCACCACATGGAGGAGTACCCAAGAGACCCAGTACTTC. Its protein product is CASTTWRSTQETQYF.

The chain carries TRBV6-1 and TRBJ1-5; 7 nucleotides match TRBD1. Germline loops: CDR1 MNHNS, CDR2 SASEGT. The length of the CDR3 is 15 residues. Losses at the gene ends were 10 bases for V and 2 bases for J; bases not matched to a gene: 11. The CDR3 DNA sequence: TGTGCCACCCGACAGGGACTGATCGGCAATCAGCCCCAGCATTTT. Protein sequence: CATRQGLIGNQPQHF.

This sequence joins TRBV9 and TRBJ1-1, with 7 nucleotides matching TRBD1. This CDR3 has 15 amino acids. V trimming: 4 bases; J trimming: 4 bases; junction bases outside the gene matches: 10. Germline V gives CDR1 SGDLS, CDR2 YYNGEE. The CDR3 is CASSPDRVTSTEAFF. DNA for the CDR3: TGTGCCAGCAGCCCCGACAGGGTTACGAGCACTGAAGCTTTCTTT.

The rearrangement links TRBV27 to TRBJ2-1; TRBD2 might be the D (7 bases). V dropped 5 bases and J dropped 8 bases, with 22 bases sitting between them. This CDR3 spans 16 amino acids. CDR1 and CDR2 (germline): MNHEY, SMNVEV (reference sequence). The CDR3 DNA reads TGTGCCAGCAGTCTAGTACGGGGGGCCCCTTCCCATGAGCAGTTCTTC. The encoded protein is CASSLVRGAPSHEQFF.

The V and J genes are TRBV7-9 and TRBJ2-7; TRBD1 is a possible D gene (5 bases). CDR3 length equals 15 residues. The germline CDR1 and CDR2 sequences are SEHNR and FQNEAQ (reference sequence). Trimming stripped 1 base from V and 3 bases from J, with 13 bases between. The CDR3 DNA reads as TGTGCCAGCAGCTTAGGTCCACAGGTAAACTACGAGCAGTACTTC. Encoded protein: CASSLGPQVNYEQYF. The full variable domain, in which reference TRBV7-9 and TRBJ2-7 provide the parts outside the CDR3, is DTGVSQNPRHKITKRGQNVTFRCDPISEHNRLYWYRQTLGQGPEFLTYFQNEAQLEKSRLLSDRFSAERPKGSFSTLEIQRTEQGDSAMYLCASSLGPQVNYEQYFGPGTRLTVT.

This clone was observed once. This chain connects TRBV19 to TRBJ1-5; a weak D match, TRBD1 (6 bases). V was clipped by 3 bases and J by 7 bases, with 16 bases between them. The length of the CDR3 is 15 residues. CDR1 LNHDA and CDR2 SQIVND come from the germline V gene (reference sequence). CDR3 in DNA: TGTGCCAGTAGTATCAAGGTGCAGGGGAGACAGCCCCAGCATTTT. The encoded protein is CASSIKVQGRQPQHF.

The chain couples TRBV6-5 to TRBJ1-1; unclear D gene. CDR1 is MNHEY and CDR2 is SVGAGI in the germline V gene. The CDR3 has 10 residues. Trimming stripped 7 bases from V and 7 bases from J, with 7 bases between. The CDR3, as DNA: TGTGCCAGCACAGGCCTTGAAGCTTTCTTT. It translates to CASTGLEAFF.

The CDR3 bases are TGTGCCAGCAGCTTAGAGCGGGGGCCCTTCAGGGAGCAGTTCTTC. Its protein is CASSLERGPFREQFF. This chain connects TRBV11-3 to TRBJ2-1; D might be TRBD2 (7 bases). Per germline, CDR1 SGHNT and CDR2 YENEEA. This CDR3 comprises 15 residues. Trimming took 0 bases from V and 10 from J, leaving 16 bases between them.

This chain joins TRBV7-2 and TRBJ2-7; possibly TRBD1 for D (5 bases). The CDR3 is 14 residues long. The ends were cut back, 6 bases at V and 2 bases at J, with 14 bases in the middle. From germline, CDR1 is SGHTA and CDR2 FQGNSA. CDR3 loop: CASSPLTATYEQYF. The CDR3 coding sequence is TGTGCCAGCAGTCCCCTGACAGCCACCTACGAGCAGTACTTC.

The chain recombines TRBV30 with TRBJ2-1; 8 positions agree with TRBD2. The J segment lost 4 bases and the V segment lost 6 bases, leaving 8 bases of the junction unmatched. This CDR3 region has 14 residues. Germline CDR1 reads GTSNPN; CDR2 reads SVGIG (reference sequence). The CDR3 region is CACLPGGSYNEQFF. In DNA, the CDR3 is TGTGCCTGCCTGCCGGGGGGGTCGTACAATGAGCAGTTCTTC.

This clone was observed a handful of times. This chain connects TRBV2 to TRBJ1-2; D perhaps matches TRBD1 (5 bases). The V end was cut by 8 bases, the J end by 5 bases, with 9 bases between. Germline loops: CDR1 SNHLY, CDR2 FYNNEI. The CDR3 totals 11 residues. CDR3 DNA sequence: TGTGCCAGCCTCAGGGATTATGGCTACACCTTC. Residues: CASLRDYGYTF.

The rearrangement joins TRBV5-1 to TRBJ2-1; D might be TRBD1 (7 bases). The CDR3 extends over 15 amino acids. V was shortened by 0 bases and J by 8 bases, with 15 bases between the two germline ends. Germline CDR1 is SGHRS and CDR2 is YFSETQ. CDR3 coding DNA: TGCGCCAGCAGCTTGGAGGGGGCTAGCGTCGATGAGCAGTTCTTC. Translated, it gives CASSLEGASVDEQFF.

This rearrangement joins TRBV28 to TRBJ2-5; perhaps TRBD1 as D (7 bases). Germline values: CDR1 MDHEN, CDR2 SYDVKM. The CDR3 is made up of 13 amino acids. Trimming took 3 bases from V and 14 from J, leaving 19 bases between them. In nucleotides, the CDR3 is TGTGCCAGCAGTTTCATGTCTGGGGGGACAGTCTACTTC. Its protein product is CASSFMSGGTVYF. The complete variable domain, with remaining parts taken from reference TRBV28 and TRBJ2-5, reads DVKVTQSSRYLVKRTGEKVFLECVQDMDHENMFWYRQDPGLGLRLIYFSYDVKMKEKGDIPEGYSVSREKKERFSLILESASTNQTSMYLCASSFMSGGTVYFGPGTRLLVL.

The chain combines TRBV9 with TRBJ2-7, with 16 bases aligning to TRBD2. The CDR3 contains 15 residues. Trimming cost V 3 bases and J 5 bases; bases outside gene matches: 2. Germline-derived CDR1 and CDR2 are SGDLS and YYNGEE. CDR3 sequence (DNA): TGTGCCAGCAGCGAGGGACTAGCGGGAGGGGACGAGCAGTACTTC. This sequence encodes CASSEGLAGGDEQYF.